This TCR beta chain was documented in a study of control samples from healthy donors and cancer patients. Here immunoSEQ multiplex PCR was the method, and the copy in TCRdb shows in-frame clones only, minus some. There are roughly 120,000 clones in the sample; under 95% occur only once, and 1.5% to 2% lies in the top ten. Germline V gene lookup returns CDR1 SGHAT and CDR2 FQNNGV. CDR3 length: 14 amino acids. V lost 3 bases and J 2 bases, leaving 10 bases between the germline ends. The J gene is TRBJ1-2, the V gene TRBV11-2; the D gene is possibly TRBD1 (6 bases). Sequencing was done on a sample of PBMCs. The origin of this receptor is a man aged 45-65 years with head and neck cancer. In DNA, the CDR3 is TGTGCCAGCAGCTTCTCCGGGACAAACTATGGCTACACCTTC. Residues: CASSFSGTNYGYTF.